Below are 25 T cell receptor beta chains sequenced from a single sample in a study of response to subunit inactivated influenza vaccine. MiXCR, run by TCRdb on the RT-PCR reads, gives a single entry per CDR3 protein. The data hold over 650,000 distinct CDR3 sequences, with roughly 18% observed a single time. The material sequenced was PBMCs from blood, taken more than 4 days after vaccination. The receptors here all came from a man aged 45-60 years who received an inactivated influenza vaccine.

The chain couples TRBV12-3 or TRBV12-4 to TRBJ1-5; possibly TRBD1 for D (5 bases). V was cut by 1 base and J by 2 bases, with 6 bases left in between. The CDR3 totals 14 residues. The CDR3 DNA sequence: TGTGCCAGCAGTTTAGAACAGGGCAATCAGCCCCAGCATTTT. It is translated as CASSLEQGNQPQHF.

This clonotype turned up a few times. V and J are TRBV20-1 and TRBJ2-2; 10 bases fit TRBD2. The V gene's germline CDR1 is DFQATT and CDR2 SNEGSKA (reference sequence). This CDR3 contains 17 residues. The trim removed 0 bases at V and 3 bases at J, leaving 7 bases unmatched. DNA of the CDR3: TGCAGTGCTAGAGATCCGGGGCTAGCGGGAGACACCGGGGAGCTGTTTTTT. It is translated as CSARDPGLAGDTGELFF.

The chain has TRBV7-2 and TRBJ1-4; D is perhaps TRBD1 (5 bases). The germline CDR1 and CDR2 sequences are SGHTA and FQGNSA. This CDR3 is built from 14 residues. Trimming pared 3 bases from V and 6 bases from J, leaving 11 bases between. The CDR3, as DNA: TGTGCCAGCAGCTTCCAGGGCTCCGATGAAAAACTGTTTTTT. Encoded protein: CASSFQGSDEKLFF.

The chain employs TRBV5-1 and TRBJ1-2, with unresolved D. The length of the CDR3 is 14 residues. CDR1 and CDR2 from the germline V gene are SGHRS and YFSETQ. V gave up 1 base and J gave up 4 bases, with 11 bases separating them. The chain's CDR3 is CASSLSGERYGYTF. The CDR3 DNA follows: TGCGCCAGCAGCTTGAGCGGGGAACGCTATGGCTACACCTTC.

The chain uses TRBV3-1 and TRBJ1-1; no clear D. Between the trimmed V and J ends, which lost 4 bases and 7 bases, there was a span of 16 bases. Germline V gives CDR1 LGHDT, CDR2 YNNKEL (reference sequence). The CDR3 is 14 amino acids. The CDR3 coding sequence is TGTGCCAGCAGCCTCAAGATTCAGCGTTTTGAAGCTTTCTTT. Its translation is CASSLKIQRFEAFF.

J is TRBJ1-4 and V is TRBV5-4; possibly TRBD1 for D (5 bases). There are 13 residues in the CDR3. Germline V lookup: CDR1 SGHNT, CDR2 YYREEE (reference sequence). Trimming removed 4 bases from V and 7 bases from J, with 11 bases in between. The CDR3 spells CASSPGDGEKLFF. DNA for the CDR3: TGTGCCAGCAGCCCCGGGGACGGTGAAAAACTGTTTTTT. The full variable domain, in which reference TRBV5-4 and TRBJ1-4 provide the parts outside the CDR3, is ETGVTQSPTHLIKTRGQQVTLRCSSQSGHNTVSWYQQALGQGPQFIFQYYREEENGRGNFPPRFSGLQFPNYSSELNVNALELDDSALYLCASSPGDGEKLFFGSGTQLSVL.

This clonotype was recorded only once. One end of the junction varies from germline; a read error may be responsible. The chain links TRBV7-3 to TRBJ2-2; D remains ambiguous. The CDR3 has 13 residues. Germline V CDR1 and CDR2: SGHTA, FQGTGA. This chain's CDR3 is CDSSPQNTGELFF. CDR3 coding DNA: TGTGACAGCAGTCCTCAGAACACCGGGGAGCTGTTTTTT.

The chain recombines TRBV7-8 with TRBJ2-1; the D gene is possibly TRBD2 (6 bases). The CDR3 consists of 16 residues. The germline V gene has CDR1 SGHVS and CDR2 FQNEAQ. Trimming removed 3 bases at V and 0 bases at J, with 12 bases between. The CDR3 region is CASSFIGGSSYNEQFF. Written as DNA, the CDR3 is TGTGCCAGCAGCTTTATCGGGGGAAGCTCCTACAATGAGCAGTTCTTC.

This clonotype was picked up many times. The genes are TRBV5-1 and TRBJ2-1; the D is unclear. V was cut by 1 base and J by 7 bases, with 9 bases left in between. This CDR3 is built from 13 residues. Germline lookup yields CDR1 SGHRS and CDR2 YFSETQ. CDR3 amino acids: CASSLWFGNEQFF. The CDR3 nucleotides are TGCGCCAGCAGCTTGTGGTTCGGAAATGAGCAGTTCTTC.

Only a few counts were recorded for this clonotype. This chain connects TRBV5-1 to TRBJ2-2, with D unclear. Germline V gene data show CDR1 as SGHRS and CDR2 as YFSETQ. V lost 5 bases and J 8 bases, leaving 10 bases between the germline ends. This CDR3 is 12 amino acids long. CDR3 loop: CASRKSMGELFF. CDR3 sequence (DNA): TGCGCCAGCAGAAAGTCAATGGGGGAGCTGTTTTTT.

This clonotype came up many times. The CDR3 is CSASGSGRGTDTQYF. Written as DNA, the CDR3 is TGCAGTGCTAGTGGTAGCGGGAGAGGCACAGATACGCAGTATTTT. This chain joins TRBV20-1 and TRBJ2-3, with 9 bases fitting TRBD2. Germline values: CDR1 DFQATT, CDR2 SNEGSKA (reference sequence). The CDR3 runs 15 residues. V dropped 3 bases and J dropped 1; count of bases not matched to a gene: 5.

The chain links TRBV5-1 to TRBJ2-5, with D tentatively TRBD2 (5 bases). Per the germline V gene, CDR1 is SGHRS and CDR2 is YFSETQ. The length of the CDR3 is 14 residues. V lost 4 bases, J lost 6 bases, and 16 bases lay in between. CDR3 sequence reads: CASSGEPTTQTQYF. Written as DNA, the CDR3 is TGCGCCAGCAGCGGGGAACCGACTACCCAGACCCAGTACTTC. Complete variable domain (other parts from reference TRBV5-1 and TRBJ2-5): KAGVTQTPRYLIKTRGQQVTLSCSPISGHRSVSWYQQTPGQGLQFLFEYFSETQRNKGNFPGRFSGRQFSNSRSEMNVSTLELGDSALYLCASSGEPTTQTQYFGPGTRLLVL.

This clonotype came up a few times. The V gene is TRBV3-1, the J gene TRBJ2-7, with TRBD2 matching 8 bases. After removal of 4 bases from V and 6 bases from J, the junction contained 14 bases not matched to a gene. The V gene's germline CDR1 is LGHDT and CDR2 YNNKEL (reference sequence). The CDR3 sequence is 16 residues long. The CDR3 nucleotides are TGTGCCAGCAGCCTCCTAGGAGCGGGAGATGGAAGCGAGCAGTACTTC. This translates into CASSLLGAGDGSEQYF.

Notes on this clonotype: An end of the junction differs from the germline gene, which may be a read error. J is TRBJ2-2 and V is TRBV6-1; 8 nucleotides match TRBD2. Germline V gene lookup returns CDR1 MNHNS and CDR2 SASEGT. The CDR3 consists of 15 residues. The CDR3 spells CASTAGGANTGVLFF. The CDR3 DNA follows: TGTGCCAGCACCGCCGGGGGGGCGAACACCGGGGTGCTGTTTTTT.

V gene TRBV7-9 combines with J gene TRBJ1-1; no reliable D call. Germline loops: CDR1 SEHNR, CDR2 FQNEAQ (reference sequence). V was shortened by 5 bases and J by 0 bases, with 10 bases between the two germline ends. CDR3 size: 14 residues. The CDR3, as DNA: TGTGCCAGCAGCCCCCCGGTGGTGAACACTGAAGCTTTCTTT. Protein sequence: CASSPPVVNTEAFF.

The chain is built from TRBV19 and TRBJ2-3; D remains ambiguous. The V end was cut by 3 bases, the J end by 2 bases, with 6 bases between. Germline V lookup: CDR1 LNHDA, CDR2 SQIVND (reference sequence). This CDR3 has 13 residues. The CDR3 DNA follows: TGTGCCAGTAGTATTACGGTCACAGATACGCAGTATTTT. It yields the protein CASSITVTDTQYF.

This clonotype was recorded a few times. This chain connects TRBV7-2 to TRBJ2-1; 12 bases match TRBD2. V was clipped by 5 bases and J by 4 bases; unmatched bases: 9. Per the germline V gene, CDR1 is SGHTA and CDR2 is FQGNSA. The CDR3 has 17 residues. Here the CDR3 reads CASSIVKLAGGYNEQFF. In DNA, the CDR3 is TGTGCCAGCAGCATAGTTAAACTAGCGGGGGGTTACAATGAGCAGTTCTTC.

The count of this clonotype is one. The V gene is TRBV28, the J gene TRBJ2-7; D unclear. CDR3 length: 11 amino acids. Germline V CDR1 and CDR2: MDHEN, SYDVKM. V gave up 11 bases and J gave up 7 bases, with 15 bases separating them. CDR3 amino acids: CAAGRAWEQYF. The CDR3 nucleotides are TGTGCCGCCGGACGGGCCTGGGAGCAGTACTTC.

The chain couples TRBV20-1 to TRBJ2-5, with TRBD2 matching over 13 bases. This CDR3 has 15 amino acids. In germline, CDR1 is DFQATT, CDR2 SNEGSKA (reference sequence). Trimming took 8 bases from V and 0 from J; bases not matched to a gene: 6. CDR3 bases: TGCAGTTTAAGACTAGCGGGGGGATACCAAGAGACCCAGTACTTC. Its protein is CSLRLAGGYQETQYF.

The CDR3 DNA is TGTGCCAGCAGCTTACAGGTCAGCTACCAAGAGACCCAGTACTTC. This sequence encodes CASSLQVSYQETQYF. The rearrangement uses TRBV7-2 and TRBJ2-5; D is unclear. V lost 2 bases, J lost 0 bases, and 10 bases lay in between. Germline V lookup: CDR1 SGHTA, CDR2 FQGNSA. The length of the CDR3 is 15 residues.

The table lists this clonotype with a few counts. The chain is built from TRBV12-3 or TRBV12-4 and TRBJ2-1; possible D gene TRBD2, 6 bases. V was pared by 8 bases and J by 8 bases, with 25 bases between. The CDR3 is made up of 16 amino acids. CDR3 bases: TGTGCCAGCTTCGAGGTGGGTCTAGCGACGAGGGATGAGCAGTTCTTC. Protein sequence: CASFEVGLATRDEQFF.

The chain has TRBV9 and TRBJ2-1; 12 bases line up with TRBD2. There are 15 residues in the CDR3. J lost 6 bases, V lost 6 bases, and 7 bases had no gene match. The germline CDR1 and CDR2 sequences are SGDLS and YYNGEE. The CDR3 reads CASTVTSGSANEQFF. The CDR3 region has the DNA TGTGCCAGCACCGTGACTAGCGGGAGTGCCAATGAGCAGTTCTTC.

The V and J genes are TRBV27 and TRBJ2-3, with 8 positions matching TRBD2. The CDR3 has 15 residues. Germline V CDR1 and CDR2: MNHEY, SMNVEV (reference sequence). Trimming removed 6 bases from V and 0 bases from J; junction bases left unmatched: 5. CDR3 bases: TGTGCCAGCAGGTCAGCGGGAGTTAGCACAGATACGCAGTATTTT. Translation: CASRSAGVSTDTQYF.

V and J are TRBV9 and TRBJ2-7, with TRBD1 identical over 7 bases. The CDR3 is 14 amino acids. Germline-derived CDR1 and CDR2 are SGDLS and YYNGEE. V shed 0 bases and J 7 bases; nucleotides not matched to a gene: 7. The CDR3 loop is CASSVGPGQSEQYF. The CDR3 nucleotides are TGTGCCAGCAGCGTAGGTCCGGGACAGAGTGAGCAGTACTTC.

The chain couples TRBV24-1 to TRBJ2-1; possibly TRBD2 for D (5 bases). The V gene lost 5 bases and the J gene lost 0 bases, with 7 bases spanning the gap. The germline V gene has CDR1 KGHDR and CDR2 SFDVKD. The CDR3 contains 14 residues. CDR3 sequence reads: CATSGRLSYNEQFF. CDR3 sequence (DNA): TGTGCCACCAGTGGGAGGCTCTCCTACAATGAGCAGTTCTTC.